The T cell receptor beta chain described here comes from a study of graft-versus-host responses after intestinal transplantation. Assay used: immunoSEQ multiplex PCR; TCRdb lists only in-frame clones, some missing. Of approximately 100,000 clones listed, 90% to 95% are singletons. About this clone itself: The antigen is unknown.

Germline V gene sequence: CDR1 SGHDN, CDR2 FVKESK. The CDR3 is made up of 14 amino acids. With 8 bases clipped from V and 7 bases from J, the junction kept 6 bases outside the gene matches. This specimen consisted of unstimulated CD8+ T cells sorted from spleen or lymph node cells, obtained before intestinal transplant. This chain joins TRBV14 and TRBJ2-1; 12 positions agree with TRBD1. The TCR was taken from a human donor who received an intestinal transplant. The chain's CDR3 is CASSGTGGLNEQFF. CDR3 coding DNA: TGTGCCAGCTCCGGGACAGGGGGCTTAAATGAGCAGTTCTTC.